This TCR beta chain was captured by sequencing in a study of T cells in Graves' hyperthyroidism and ophthalmopathy. TCR beta CDR3 regions were amplified from RNA transcripts. First-round RT-PCR targeting the TCR CDR3 was performed with the HTBI primer set. TCRdb redid the calling of the multiplex PCR reads with MiXCR, one entry per CDR3 protein. The data contain around 600,000 distinct CDR3 sequences, 45% of them singletons. Trimming took off 6 bases at V and 10 bases at J, with 18 bases between the two ends. CDR3 length: 14 amino acids. The rearrangement joins TRBV12-3 or TRBV12-4 to TRBJ1-4; the D gene is possibly TRBD1 (5 bases). The sequence came from an adult man with Graves' disease, either hyperthyroidism or ophthalmopathy (not recorded which). Sequencing input: peripheral blood or thyroid tissue (not recorded which). The CDR3 nucleotides are TGTGCCAGCAGCTTGGGACGGCGGTTCGGAAAACTGTTTTTT. Its protein product is CASSLGRRFGKLFF.